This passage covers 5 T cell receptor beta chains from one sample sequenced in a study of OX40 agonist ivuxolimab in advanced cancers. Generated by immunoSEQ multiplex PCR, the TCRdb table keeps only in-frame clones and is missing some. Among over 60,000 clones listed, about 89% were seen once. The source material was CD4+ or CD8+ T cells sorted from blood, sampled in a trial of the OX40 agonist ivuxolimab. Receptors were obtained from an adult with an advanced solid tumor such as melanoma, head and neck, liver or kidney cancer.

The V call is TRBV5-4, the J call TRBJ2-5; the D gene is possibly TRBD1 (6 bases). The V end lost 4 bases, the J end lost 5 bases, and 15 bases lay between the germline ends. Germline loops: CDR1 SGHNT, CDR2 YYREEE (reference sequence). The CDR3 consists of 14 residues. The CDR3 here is CASSLQGASETQYF. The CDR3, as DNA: TGTGCCAGCAGCCTACAGGGAGCATCCGAGACCCAGTACTTC.

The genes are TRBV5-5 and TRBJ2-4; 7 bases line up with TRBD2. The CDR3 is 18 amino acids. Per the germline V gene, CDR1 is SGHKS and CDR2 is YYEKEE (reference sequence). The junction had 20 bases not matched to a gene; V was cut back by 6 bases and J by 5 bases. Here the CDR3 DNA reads TGTGCCAGCACCACCCGGGACTACGGGCTGGGGGAAGAAAACATTCAGTACTTC. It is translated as CASTTRDYGLGEENIQYF.

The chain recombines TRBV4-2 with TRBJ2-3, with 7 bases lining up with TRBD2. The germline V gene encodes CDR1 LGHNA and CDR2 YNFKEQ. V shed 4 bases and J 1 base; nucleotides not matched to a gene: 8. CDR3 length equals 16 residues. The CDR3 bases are TGTGCCAGCAGCCCAAGAACCCTAGCGGGCACAGATACGCAGTATTTT. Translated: CASSPRTLAGTDTQYF.

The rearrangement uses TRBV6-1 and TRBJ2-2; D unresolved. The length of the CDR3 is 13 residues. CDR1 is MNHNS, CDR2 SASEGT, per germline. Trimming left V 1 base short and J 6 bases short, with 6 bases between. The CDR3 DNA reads TGTGCCAGCAGTGAAGAGAAGGCCGGGGAGCTGTTTTTT. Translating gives CASSEEKAGELFF.

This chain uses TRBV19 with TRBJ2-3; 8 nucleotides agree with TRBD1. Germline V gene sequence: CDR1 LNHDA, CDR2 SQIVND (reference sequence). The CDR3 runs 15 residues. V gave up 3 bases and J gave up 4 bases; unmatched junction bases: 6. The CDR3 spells CASSMGQGAADTQYF. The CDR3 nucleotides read TGTGCCAGTAGTATGGGTCAGGGGGCCGCAGATACGCAGTATTTT.